One sample yielded the 30 T cell receptor beta chains listed below, sequenced in a study of shared clonotypes between healthy human individuals. Only in-frame clones appear in the TCRdb table, and some are missing; sequencing was by immunoSEQ multiplex PCR. Counted here are some 1,900,000 clones, approximately 95% occurring once; the ten biggest clones make up 1% to 1.5%. Naive CD8 cells lacked CD45RO and underwent positive selection for CCR7, leaving out terminally differentiated effector memory CD45RA+ cells. Input material: naive CD8+ T cells sorted from blood. These receptors were collected from a man between 18 and 29 years old in good health.

The chain joins TRBV4-2 to TRBJ2-3; the match to TRBD2 covers 8 bases. CDR3 length: 16 amino acids. V lost 0 bases to trimming and J lost 5 bases; unmatched junction nucleotides: 7. CDR1 LGHNA and CDR2 YNFKEQ come from the germline V gene. CDR3 in DNA: TGTGCCAGCAGCCAAGAACGGGTCGGGGGGGTAGATACGCAGTATTTT. Its translation is CASSQERVGGVDTQYF.

V and J are TRBV4-1 and TRBJ2-1; 7 positions match TRBD2. This CDR3 contains 14 residues. J lost 9 bases, V lost 1 base, and 6 bases had no gene match. The germline V gene encodes CDR1 MGHRA and CDR2 YSYEKL. The DNA for the CDR3 is TGCGCCAGCAGCCAAGTAGGACTAGTCGGTGAGCAGTTCTTC. Residues: CASSQVGLVGEQFF.

The sample holds one count of this clone. The chain recombines TRBV7-9 with TRBJ2-7, with D maybe TRBD2 (5 bases). The CDR3 contains 14 residues. Germline CDR1 and CDR2: SEHNR and FQNEAQ (reference sequence). Trimming pared 1 base from V and 3 bases from J, leaving 10 bases between. CDR3 nucleotides: TGTGCCAGCAGCTTAGGCGGGCAAGACTACGAGCAGTACTTC. It is translated as CASSLGGQDYEQYF.

The chain combines TRBV27 with TRBJ2-7; D uncertain. Trimming shortened V by 5 bases and J by 3 bases, and 5 bases separated the two germline ends. The CDR3 loop spans 11 amino acids. Germline V gene data show CDR1 as MNHEY and CDR2 as SMNVEV (reference sequence). The CDR3, as DNA: TGTGCCAGCAGTAACTACTACGAGCAGTACTTC. Protein: CASSNYYEQYF.

V gene TRBV6-5 combines with J gene TRBJ2-7; 7 bases line up with TRBD2. CDR3 length: 14 residues. Trimming removed 2 bases from V and 2 bases from J; junction bases left unmatched: 3. Germline V gives CDR1 MNHEY, CDR2 SVGAGI. The CDR3 region is CASSYGGDAYEQYF. The CDR3 DNA is TGTGCCAGCAGTTACGGGGGGGACGCCTACGAGCAGTACTTC.

The chain recombines TRBV6-5 with TRBJ2-7; the D gene is possibly TRBD2 (6 bases). Germline V gene sequence: CDR1 MNHEY, CDR2 SVGAGI. This CDR3 contains 13 residues. The ends were cut back, 8 bases at V and 3 bases at J, with 14 bases in the middle. Here the CDR3 reads CASGEGGVYEQYF. Written as DNA, the CDR3 is TGTGCCAGCGGAGAAGGCGGGGTCTACGAGCAGTACTTC.

The DNA of the CDR3 is TGTGCCGCTTACAGGGGTGACACTGAAGCTTTCTTT. This codes for CAAYRGDTEAFF. This chain uses TRBV27 with TRBJ1-1; 7 positions agree with TRBD1. Trimming at V came to 11 bases and at J to 3 bases, leaving 6 bases not matched to a gene. This CDR3 contains 12 residues. The germline V gene has CDR1 MNHEY and CDR2 SMNVEV (reference sequence).

This chain uses TRBV6-6 with TRBJ2-4; tentatively, D is TRBD1 or TRBD2 (5 bases each). From germline, CDR1 is MNHNY and CDR2 SVGAGI (reference sequence). Trimming left V 6 bases short and J 5 bases short, with 17 bases between. The CDR3 consists of 15 residues. CDR3 residues: CASSDRGQKENIQYF. The CDR3 bases are TGTGCCAGCAGCGACCGGGGCCAGAAAGAAAACATTCAGTACTTC.

Details on this clone: Other DNA sequences from this sample encode an identical CDR3 as well. This rearrangement joins TRBV11-2 to TRBJ2-2; D unresolved. V was clipped by 3 bases and J by 1 base, with 6 bases between them. The germline gives CDR1 SGHAT, CDR2 FQNNGV. CDR3 length equals 14 residues. As DNA, the CDR3 is TGTGCCAGCAGCTTGGGCGTGAACACCGGGGAGCTGTTTTTT. Translating gives CASSLGVNTGELFF. Full variable domain (outside the CDR3, taken from reference TRBV11-2 and TRBJ2-2): EAGVAQSPRYKIIEKRQSVAFWCNPISGHATLYWYQQILGQGPKLLIQFQNNGVVDDSQLPKDRFSAERLKGVDSTLKIQPAKLEDSAVYLCASSLGVNTGELFFGEGSRLTVL.

The rearrangement uses TRBV27 and TRBJ1-5; D may be TRBD1 (5 bases). CDR1 and CDR2 from the germline V gene are MNHEY and SMNVEV (reference sequence). This CDR3 has 15 residues. Trimming removed 5 bases at V and 7 bases at J, with 18 bases between. DNA of the CDR3: TGTGCCAGCAGTCCCGCGAAGGGACTTCGCCAGCCCCAGCATTTT. Translation: CASSPAKGLRQPQHF.

V is TRBV5-6 and J is TRBJ2-7; D is ambiguous. CDR1 SGHDT and CDR2 YYEEEE come from the germline V gene. There are 14 residues in the CDR3. Trimming took 0 bases from V and 5 from J, leaving 12 bases between them. The CDR3 here is CASSLAMVPDEQYF. The CDR3 DNA sequence: TGTGCCAGCAGCTTGGCCATGGTACCGGACGAGCAGTACTTC.

V usage is TRBV4-1 and J usage is TRBJ2-7; TRBD2 aligns across 9 bases. This CDR3 comprises 15 residues. Trimming at V came to 1 base and at J to 7 bases, leaving 8 bases not matched to a gene. Germline V gene lookup returns CDR1 MGHRA and CDR2 YSYEKL. The DNA of the CDR3 is TGCGCCAGCAGCCAAGGGCCGGGAGCGGGAGGTGAGCAGTACTTC. Protein product: CASSQGPGAGGEQYF.

The chain links TRBV11-2 to TRBJ2-7; D is perhaps TRBD1 or TRBD2 (5 bases each). The CDR3 consists of 15 residues. Trimming pared 2 bases from V and 2 bases from J, leaving 13 bases between. Germline CDR1 and CDR2: SGHAT and FQNNGV. Here the CDR3 reads CASSLLVGTTYEQYF. The CDR3 DNA follows: TGTGCCAGCAGCTTATTGGTCGGGACGACCTACGAGCAGTACTTC.

Notes on this clone: Other DNA sequences of this sample code for an identical CDR3. This chain joins TRBV7-9 and TRBJ2-2, with D tentatively TRBD2 (5 bases). Germline loops: CDR1 SEHNR, CDR2 FQNEAQ (reference sequence). The CDR3 sequence is 13 residues long. V lost 1 base and J 6 bases, leaving 6 bases between the germline ends. CDR3 nucleotide sequence: TGTGCCAGCAGCTTAGGCGGGTCCGGGGAGCTGTTTTTT. It codes for CASSLGGSGELFF. Complete variable domain (other parts from reference TRBV7-9 and TRBJ2-2): DTGVSQNPRHKITKRGQNVTFRCDPISEHNRLYWYRQTLGQGPEFLTYFQNEAQLEKSRLLSDRFSAERPKGSFSTLEIQRTEQGDSAMYLCASSLGGSGELFFGEGSRLTVL.

The chain combines TRBV27 with TRBJ2-1; perhaps D is TRBD1 or TRBD2 (7 bases each). Trimming removed 4 bases from V and 7 bases from J, with 17 bases in between. Looked up from germline, CDR1 is MNHEY and CDR2 is SMNVEV (reference sequence). This CDR3 has 15 amino acids. The CDR3, as DNA: TGTGCCAGCAGTTATCAGGGGGGGGCCTTAAATGAGCAGTTCTTC. Translated: CASSYQGGALNEQFF.

The V gene is TRBV4-1, the J gene TRBJ2-1, with D hard to call. The CDR3 length is 15 residues. Germline CDR1 MGHRA, CDR2 YSYEKL. Trimming removed 4 bases from V and 0 bases from J, with 10 bases in between. This CDR3 reads CASSPFGSSYNEQFF. CDR3 nucleotide sequence: TGCGCCAGCAGCCCCTTTGGAAGCTCCTACAATGAGCAGTTCTTC.

On this clone itself: This sample also contains other DNA sequences that code for the same CDR3. The chain is built from TRBV6-5 and TRBJ2-7, with 9 bases fitting TRBD2. After removal of 2 bases from V and 7 bases from J, the junction contained 3 bases not matched to a gene. CDR3 size: 13 residues. The germline V gene encodes CDR1 MNHEY and CDR2 SVGAGI. CDR3 region: CASSYGLAGEQYF. The CDR3, as DNA: TGTGCCAGCAGTTACGGGCTAGCGGGAGAGCAGTACTTC.

This rearrangement joins TRBV18 to TRBJ2-7; TRBD1 matches 9 bases. CDR1 is KGHSH, CDR2 LQKENI, per germline. There are 12 residues in the CDR3. The V segment lost 3 bases and the J segment 7 bases; nucleotides outside the gene matches: 1. CDR3 coding DNA: TGTGCCAGCTCACCGGACAGGGGTGAGCAGTACTTC. Translated: CASSPDRGEQYF.

The chain is built from TRBV28 and TRBJ2-7, with D possibly being TRBD1 (5 bases). CDR1 is MDHEN and CDR2 is SYDVKM in the germline V gene. V was cut by 4 bases and J by 2 bases, with 21 bases left in between. This CDR3 contains 17 residues. CDR3 residues: CASSSQTTPGWPYEQYF. In nucleotides, the CDR3 is TGTGCCAGCAGTTCCCAGACGACCCCAGGGTGGCCCTACGAGCAGTACTTC.

This chain links TRBV6-1 with TRBJ2-2; D may correspond to TRBD1 or TRBD2 (5 bases each). V lost 8 bases to trimming and J lost 4 bases, with 14 bases between them. Germline CDR1 is MNHNS and CDR2 is SASEGT. The CDR3 has 14 amino acids. The CDR3 DNA follows: TGTGCCAGCCCAGGGCCCCGGGGCACCGGGGAGCTGTTTTTT. Translated, it gives CASPGPRGTGELFF.

The rearrangement uses TRBV28 and TRBJ2-7, with D hard to call. From germline, CDR1 is MDHEN and CDR2 SYDVKM. The CDR3 sequence is 13 residues long. With 10 bases removed from V and 0 bases from J, the gap between germline ends came to 13 bases. The CDR3 bases are TGTGCCACCTCCCGGGCAGACTCCTACGAGCAGTACTTC. Amino acid sequence: CATSRADSYEQYF.

This sequence joins TRBV5-6 and TRBJ2-5, with a weak D call TRBD2 (7 bases). V was pared by 4 bases and J by 1 base, with 14 bases between. Germline lookup yields CDR1 SGHDT and CDR2 YYEEEE. The CDR3 sequence is 15 residues long. The CDR3 reads CASSLAGGAQETQYF. CDR3 DNA sequence: TGTGCCAGCAGCCTGGCTGGGGGGGCCCAAGAGACCCAGTACTTC. Full variable domain (outside the CDR3, taken from reference TRBV5-6 and TRBJ2-5): DAGVTQSPTHLIKTRGQQVTLRCSPKSGHDTVSWYQQALGQGPQFIFQYYEEEERQRGNFPDRFSGHQFPNYSSELNVNALLLGDSALYLCASSLAGGAQETQYFGPGTRLLVL.

The V gene is TRBV2, the J gene TRBJ2-7; no clear D gene. With 0 bases removed from V and 1 base from J, the gap between germline ends came to 16 bases. CDR1 and CDR2 (germline): SNHLY, FYNNEI. CDR3 size: 17 residues. The CDR3 protein is CASSEAPPSFTSYEQYF. The CDR3 region has the DNA TGTGCCAGCAGTGAAGCGCCCCCTAGTTTTACATCCTACGAGCAGTACTTC.

The chain joins TRBV6-5 to TRBJ1-5, with unresolved D. The CDR3 runs to 14 residues. The germline V gene encodes CDR1 MNHEY and CDR2 SVGAGI. V was pared by 6 bases and J by 2 bases, with 11 bases between. The CDR3 region has the DNA TGTGCCAGCAGGCCCCTTGGGGGCAATCAGCCCCAGCATTTT. Residues: CASRPLGGNQPQHF.

This chain joins TRBV6-6 and TRBJ1-1; D perhaps matches TRBD1 (6 bases). V lost 8 bases and J 5 bases, leaving 9 bases between the germline ends. Germline values: CDR1 MNHNY, CDR2 SVGAGI (reference sequence). The CDR3 is made up of 11 amino acids. CDR3 amino acids: CASHTGTEAFF. The DNA for the CDR3 is TGTGCCAGCCATACAGGGACTGAAGCTTTCTTT.

The J gene is TRBJ2-2, the V gene TRBV27, with D perhaps TRBD1 (6 bases). Germline values: CDR1 MNHEY, CDR2 SMNVEV (reference sequence). This CDR3 spans 13 amino acids. The ends were cut back, 6 bases at V and 7 bases at J, with 12 bases in the middle. For the CDR3, the DNA is TGTGCCAGCAGCCCAGGGGTCTTCGGGGAGCTGTTTTTT. It yields the protein CASSPGVFGELFF.

The chain carries TRBV4-1 and TRBJ1-1; D possibly corresponds to TRBD1 (5 bases). The V end lost 1 base, the J end lost 6 bases, and 15 bases lay between the germline ends. Germline V gene lookup returns CDR1 MGHRA and CDR2 YSYEKL. The CDR3 totals 15 residues. Here the CDR3 reads CASSQVGKGWAEAFF. The CDR3 region has the DNA TGCGCCAGCAGCCAAGTGGGAAAGGGGTGGGCTGAAGCTTTCTTT.

The J gene is TRBJ1-6, the V gene TRBV6-6, with D hard to call. The CDR3 runs 13 residues. V lost 5 bases, J lost 8 bases, and 10 bases lay in between. Germline CDR1 is MNHNY and CDR2 is SVGAGI (reference sequence). The CDR3 DNA is TGTGCCAGCAGTCCCTGGGCGGATTCACCCCTCCACTTT. Amino acids: CASSPWADSPLHF.

The genes are TRBV18 and TRBJ1-1; D is perhaps TRBD1 (5 bases). The CDR3 has 17 residues. The ends were cut back, 3 bases at V and 6 bases at J, with 23 bases in the middle. In germline, CDR1 is KGHSH, CDR2 LQKENI. CDR3 nucleotides: TGTGCCAGCTCACCCGCGACAGCGGGGGAAGGAGGGGCTGAAGCTTTCTTT. Translating it yields CASSPATAGEGGAEAFF.

The chain combines TRBV5-1 with TRBJ2-5; no firm D call. The CDR3 has 14 amino acids. Germline V gene lookup returns CDR1 SGHRS and CDR2 YFSETQ. Trimming cost V 0 bases and J 1 base, with 7 bases left between them. DNA for the CDR3: TGCGCCAGCAGCTTGGAATGGGTCCAAGAGACCCAGTACTTC. This translates into CASSLEWVQETQYF.